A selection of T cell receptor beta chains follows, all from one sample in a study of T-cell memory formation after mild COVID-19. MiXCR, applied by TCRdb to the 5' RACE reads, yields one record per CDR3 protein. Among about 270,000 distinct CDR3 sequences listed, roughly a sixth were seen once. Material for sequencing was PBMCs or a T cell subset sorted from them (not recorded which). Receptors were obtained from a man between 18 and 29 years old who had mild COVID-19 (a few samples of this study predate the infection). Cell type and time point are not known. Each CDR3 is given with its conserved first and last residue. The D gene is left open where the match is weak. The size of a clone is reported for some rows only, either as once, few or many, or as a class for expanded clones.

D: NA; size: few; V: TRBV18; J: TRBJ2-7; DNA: TGTGCCAGCTCACCCCCGGGGACCTCCGAGCAGTACTTC; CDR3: CASSPPGTSEQYF
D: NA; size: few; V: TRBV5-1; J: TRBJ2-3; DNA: TGCGCCAGCAGCTTGGGGTGGCGACAACGCACAGATACGCAGTATTTT; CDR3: CASSLGWRQRTDTQYF
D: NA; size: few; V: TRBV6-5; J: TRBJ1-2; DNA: TGTGCCAGCAGTTACCGTTACGGGGCTGGAGCTGGCTACACCTTC; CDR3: CASSYRYGAGAGYTF
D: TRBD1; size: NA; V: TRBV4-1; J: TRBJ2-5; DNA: TGCGCCAGCGGAAACAGGGGGCAGGAGACCCAGTACTTC; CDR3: CASGNRGQETQYF
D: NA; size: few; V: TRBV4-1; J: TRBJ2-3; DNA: TGCGCCAGCAGCCAAGAGGAGTCGGCGCCGGATACGCAGTATTTT; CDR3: CASSQEESAPDTQYF
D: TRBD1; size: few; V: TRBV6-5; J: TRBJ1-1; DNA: TGTGCCAGCAGACTAGGACAGGGATACACTGAAGCTTTCTTT; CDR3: CASRLGQGYTEAFF
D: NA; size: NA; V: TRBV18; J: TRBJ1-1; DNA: TGTGCCAGCTCGGTACAGGAGCCTTTGGGCACTGAAGCTTTCTTT; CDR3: CASSVQEPLGTEAFF
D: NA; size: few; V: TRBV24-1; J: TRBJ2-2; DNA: TGTGCCACCAGTGATTTAGACTCACCGAACACCGGGGAGCTGTTTTTT; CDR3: CATSDLDSPNTGELFF
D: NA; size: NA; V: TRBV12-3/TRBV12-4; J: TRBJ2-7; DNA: TGTGCCAGCAGTTCGGACAGATATACCTACGAGCAGTACTTC; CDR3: CASSSDRYTYEQYF
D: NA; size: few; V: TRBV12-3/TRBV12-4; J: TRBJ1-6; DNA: TGTGCCAGCAGCTTGGCAGGGTCCCATCATTCACCCCTCCACTTT; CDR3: CASSLAGSHHSPLHF
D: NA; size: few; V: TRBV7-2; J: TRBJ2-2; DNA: TGTGCCAGCAGCTCGGAGGCGACCGGGGAGCTGTTTTTT; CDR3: CASSSEATGELFF
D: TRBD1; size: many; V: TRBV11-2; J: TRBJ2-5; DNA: TGTGCCAGCAGCCCTTGGACAGGGGCGGGCCGGGAGACCCAGTACTTC; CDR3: CASSPWTGAGRETQYF
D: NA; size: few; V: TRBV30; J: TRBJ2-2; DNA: TGTGCCTGGAGTGGAGTAGTGGGGAAAGGGGAGCTGTTTTTT; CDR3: CAWSGVVGKGELFF
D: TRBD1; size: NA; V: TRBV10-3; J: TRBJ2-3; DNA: TGTGCCATCAGGTCGGGACAGGGGGCAGGAGATACGCAGTATTTT; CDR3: CAIRSGQGAGDTQYF
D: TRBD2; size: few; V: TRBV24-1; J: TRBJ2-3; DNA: TGTGCCACCAGTGATCGCCGGGGGGGCACAGATACGCAGTATTTT; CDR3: CATSDRRGGTDTQYF
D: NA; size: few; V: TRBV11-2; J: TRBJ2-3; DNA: TGTGCCAGCTGGTCCTTAGATACGCAGTATTTT; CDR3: CASWSLDTQYF
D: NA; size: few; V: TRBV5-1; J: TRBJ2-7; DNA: TGCGCCAGCAGCTCCTTTAACGAGCAGTACTTC; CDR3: CASSSFNEQYF
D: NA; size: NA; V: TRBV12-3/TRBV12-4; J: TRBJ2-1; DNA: TGTGCCAGCAGTTTGGGATCCCGCAGCGAGCAGTTCTTC; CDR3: CASSLGSRSEQFF
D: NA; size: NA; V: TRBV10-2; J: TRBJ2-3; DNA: TGCGCCAGCGAGAGTGCAGATACGCAGTATTTT; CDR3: CASESADTQYF
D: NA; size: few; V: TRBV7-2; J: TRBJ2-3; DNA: TGTGCCAGCAGCCTAGGGGGGGGACGCACAGATACGCAGTATTTT; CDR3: CASSLGGGRTDTQYF
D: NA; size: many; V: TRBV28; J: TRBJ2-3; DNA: TGTGCCAGCAGCCGGGACGGAAGCACAGATACGCAGTATTTT; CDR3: CASSRDGSTDTQYF
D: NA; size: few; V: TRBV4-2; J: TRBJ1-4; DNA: TGTGCCAGCAGCCAAGACGGGAGAAAACTGTTTTTT; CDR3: CASSQDGRKLFF
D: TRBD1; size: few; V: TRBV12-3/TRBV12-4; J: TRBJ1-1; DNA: TGTGCCAGCGTATCCCGAACAGGGGGCACTGAAGCTTTCTTT; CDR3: CASVSRTGGTEAFF
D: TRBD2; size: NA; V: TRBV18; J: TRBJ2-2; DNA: TGTGCCAGCCCCACCGGACTAGCGGGGGACACCGGGGAGCTGTTTTTT; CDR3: CASPTGLAGDTGELFF
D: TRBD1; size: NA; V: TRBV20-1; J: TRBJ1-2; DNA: TGCAGTGCTAGCGAGCACGGACAGGGGTATGGCTACACCTTC; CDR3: CSASEHGQGYGYTF
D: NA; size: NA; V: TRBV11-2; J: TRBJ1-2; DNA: TGTGCCAGCAGCCGAAAGGGTGGGGTCGATGACTATGGCTACACCTTC; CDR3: CASSRKGGVDDYGYTF
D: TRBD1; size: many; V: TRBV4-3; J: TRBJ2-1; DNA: TGCGCCAGCAGCCCAGGGACAGCAGCGTACAATGAGCAGTTCTTC; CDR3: CASSPGTAAYNEQFF
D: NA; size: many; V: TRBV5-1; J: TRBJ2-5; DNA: TGCGCCAGCAGCTTGGTGGGGAAAGAGACCCAGTACTTC; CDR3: CASSLVGKETQYF
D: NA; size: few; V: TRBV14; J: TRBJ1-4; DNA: TGTGCCAGCAGCCTCTCCCAGAGTCCAACTAATGAAAAACTGTTTTTT; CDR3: CASSLSQSPTNEKLFF
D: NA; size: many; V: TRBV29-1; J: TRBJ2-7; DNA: TGCAGCGCTTGGGACACCTTCGGGGAGCAGTACTTC; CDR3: CSAWDTFGEQYF
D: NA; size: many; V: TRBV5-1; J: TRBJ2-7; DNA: TGCGCCAGCAGCCCGGACAGCTCCTACGAGCAGTACTTC; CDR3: CASSPDSSYEQYF
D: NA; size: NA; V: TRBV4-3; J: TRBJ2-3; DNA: TGCGCCAGCAGCCAAGTTAGATTGTCGGGCACAGATACGCAGTATTTT; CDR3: CASSQVRLSGTDTQYF
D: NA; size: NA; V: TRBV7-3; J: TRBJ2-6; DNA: TGTGCCAGCAGCTTACAGAGAGGGGCCAACGTCCTGACTTTC; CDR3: CASSLQRGANVLTF
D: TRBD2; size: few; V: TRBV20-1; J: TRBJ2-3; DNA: TGCAGTGCTAGAGGGTTGCTAGCGGGGGCCCCAGATACGCAGTATTTT; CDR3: CSARGLLAGAPDTQYF
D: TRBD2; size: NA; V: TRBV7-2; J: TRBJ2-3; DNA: TGTGCCAGCAGCCCTCGGCGGGGGGCCTCGCCACGCACAGATACGCAGTATTTT; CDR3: CASSPRRGASPRTDTQYF
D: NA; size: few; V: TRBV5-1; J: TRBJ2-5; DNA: TGCGCCAGCAGCTCACAGCAAGAGACCCAGTACTTC; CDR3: CASSSQQETQYF
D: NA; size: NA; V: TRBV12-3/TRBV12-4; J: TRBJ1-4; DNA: TGTGCCAGCAGTCGTCGGGTACGGGAAAAACTGTTTTTT; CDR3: CASSRRVREKLFF
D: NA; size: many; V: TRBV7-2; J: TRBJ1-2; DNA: TGTGCCAGCAGCTTACTGGGGGACCTCTACACCTTC; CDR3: CASSLLGDLYTF
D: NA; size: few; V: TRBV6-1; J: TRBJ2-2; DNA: TGTGCCAGCAAAAGTCAGCCGGGGGAGCTGTTTTTT; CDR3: CASKSQPGELFF
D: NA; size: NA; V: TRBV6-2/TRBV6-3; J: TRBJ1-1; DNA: TGTGCCAGCAGTAACCCAGGTAGCGGGGCTTTCTTT; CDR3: CASSNPGSGAFF
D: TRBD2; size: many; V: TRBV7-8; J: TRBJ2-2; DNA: TGTGCCAGCAGCTTAAGCCCTCTAGCGGAAAACACCGGGGAGCTGTTTTTT; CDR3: CASSLSPLAENTGELFF
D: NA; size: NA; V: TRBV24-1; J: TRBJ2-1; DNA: TGTGCCACCCGAGACAGGTGGAATGAGCAGTTCTTC; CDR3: CATRDRWNEQFF